A selection of T cell receptor beta chains follows, all from one sample in a study of blood T cell repertoires in COVID-19. Data came from immunoSEQ multiplex PCR; TCRdb stores just in-frame clones and leaves some out. The sample records under 75,000 clones, more than 75% being singletons. The sample comprised peripheral blood. The origin of the receptors is a woman aged 60-75 years with acute or convalescent COVID-19. CDR3s include the opening cysteine and the closing phenylalanine or tryptophan. Each record gives: D gene, J gene, clone size, V gene, CDR3 DNA, CDR3 protein. A D gene is named only where the DNA matches it firmly. Rows may omit the clone size; those that give it use once, few, many or a size class.

d_gene: TRBD1
j_gene: TRBJ2-1
abundance: -
v_gene: TRBV7-8
CDR3nt: TGTGCCAGCAGCTCGGGACAGGGGCCACACAATGAGCAGTTCTTC
CDR3aa: CASSSGQGPHNEQFF

d_gene: -
j_gene: TRBJ2-1
abundance: -
v_gene: TRBV10-3
CDR3nt: TGTGCCATCAGTCTACTAGGTATAAGGAATGAGCAGTTCTTC
CDR3aa: CAISLLGIRNEQFF

d_gene: -
j_gene: TRBJ2-2
abundance: once
v_gene: TRBV5-1
CDR3nt: TGCGCCAGCAGCCTGCGTCCGGGGGTCACCGGGGAGCTGTTTTTT
CDR3aa: CASSLRPGVTGELFF

d_gene: -
j_gene: TRBJ1-3
abundance: -
v_gene: TRBV4-1
CDR3nt: TGCGCCAGCAGCCAAGAAGGGGCCTACTCTGGAAACACCATATATTTT
CDR3aa: CASSQEGAYSGNTIYF

d_gene: -
j_gene: TRBJ2-2
abundance: -
v_gene: TRBV19
CDR3nt: TGTGCCAGTACGGACGGGGGAGGATCCGGGGAGCTGTTTTTT
CDR3aa: CASTDGGGSGELFF

d_gene: TRBD2
j_gene: TRBJ2-1
abundance: -
v_gene: TRBV6-2/TRBV6-3
CDR3nt: TGTGCCAGCAGTTACGGCGGGACTAGCGGATCCTACAATGAGCAGTTCTTC
CDR3aa: CASSYGGTSGSYNEQFF

d_gene: TRBD1
j_gene: TRBJ1-6
abundance: once
v_gene: TRBV3-1/TRBV3-2
CDR3nt: TGTGCCAGCAGCCAAGTCGGGACAGGGGGATCACCCCTCCACTTT
CDR3aa: CASSQVGTGGSPLHF

d_gene: TRBD1
j_gene: TRBJ1-1
abundance: -
v_gene: TRBV4-2
CDR3nt: TGTGCCAGCAGCCACCCGGGACAGGTGAACACTGAAGCTTTCTTT
CDR3aa: CASSHPGQVNTEAFF

d_gene: TRBD2
j_gene: TRBJ2-5
abundance: -
v_gene: TRBV18
CDR3nt: TGTGCCAGCTCTTACTGGACTAGCGGGGTTCACGGGACCCAGTACTTC
CDR3aa: CASSYWTSGVHGTQYF

d_gene: TRBD1
j_gene: TRBJ1-2
abundance: -
v_gene: TRBV5-6
CDR3nt: TGTGCCAGCAGCTTGGATATCAGGGGACAGGGGGCTAATGGCTACACCTTC
CDR3aa: CASSLDIRGQGANGYTF

d_gene: TRBD2
j_gene: TRBJ2-1
abundance: -
v_gene: TRBV5-1
CDR3nt: TGCGCCAGCAGCTTGGCAGTAGCGGGGGTCTCCTACAATGAGCAGTTCTTC
CDR3aa: CASSLAVAGVSYNEQFF

d_gene: TRBD1
j_gene: TRBJ2-3
abundance: -
v_gene: TRBV24-1
CDR3nt: TGTGCCACCAGTCTGACAGGGGACACAGATACGCAGTATTTT
CDR3aa: CATSLTGDTDTQYF

d_gene: -
j_gene: TRBJ1-3
abundance: -
v_gene: TRBV9
CDR3nt: TGTGCCAGCAGCCTAACGGGGGAACGAAACACCATATATTTT
CDR3aa: CASSLTGERNTIYF

d_gene: -
j_gene: TRBJ2-3
abundance: -
v_gene: TRBV6-4
CDR3nt: TGTGCCAGCAGTGACTACCCTAGGGGTACGCAGTATTTT
CDR3aa: CASSDYPRGTQYF

d_gene: -
j_gene: TRBJ1-1
abundance: -
v_gene: TRBV28
CDR3nt: TGTGCCAGCAGTTTAGTCAGGGCCGGGAACACTGAAGCTTTCTTT
CDR3aa: CASSLVRAGNTEAFF

d_gene: TRBD1
j_gene: TRBJ2-2
abundance: -
v_gene: TRBV15
CDR3nt: TGTGCCACCAGCACCGTACAGGGGACCGGGGAGCTGTTTTTT
CDR3aa: CATSTVQGTGELFF

d_gene: -
j_gene: TRBJ2-1
abundance: -
v_gene: TRBV27
CDR3nt: TGTGCCAGCAGTTTATCAGTCGCGGGGGCCTCCTACAATGAGCAGTTCTTC
CDR3aa: CASSLSVAGASYNEQFF

d_gene: -
j_gene: TRBJ1-1
abundance: -
v_gene: TRBV6-5
CDR3nt: TGTGCCAGCAACCTCAAGACAGTAAACACTGAAGCTTTCTTT
CDR3aa: CASNLKTVNTEAFF

d_gene: TRBD2
j_gene: TRBJ2-1
abundance: -
v_gene: TRBV27
CDR3nt: TGTGCCAGCAGTTTATTCGAGGGGACTAGGGTTTACAATGAGCAGTTCTTC
CDR3aa: CASSLFEGTRVYNEQFF

d_gene: TRBD1
j_gene: TRBJ1-5
abundance: -
v_gene: TRBV5-4
CDR3nt: TGTGCCAGCAGCTTCCTGGACAGGGTGTCTCAGCCCCAGCATTTT
CDR3aa: CASSFLDRVSQPQHF

d_gene: -
j_gene: TRBJ1-2
abundance: -
v_gene: TRBV5-1
CDR3nt: TGCGCCAGCAGCCTCCACGACTCATCCCAAGGCTACACCTTC
CDR3aa: CASSLHDSSQGYTF

d_gene: -
j_gene: TRBJ1-2
abundance: -
v_gene: TRBV7-8
CDR3nt: TGTGCCAGCAGCCCAAGGCGGGGGCTGAGCTATGGCTACACCTTC
CDR3aa: CASSPRRGLSYGYTF

d_gene: -
j_gene: TRBJ1-1
abundance: -
v_gene: TRBV19
CDR3nt: TGTGCCAGTAATGGACAATTGAACACTGAAGCTTTCTTT
CDR3aa: CASNGQLNTEAFF

d_gene: -
j_gene: TRBJ1-1
abundance: -
v_gene: TRBV30
CDR3nt: TGTGCCTGGAGGGGGCAGGCCGAAGGGGAAGCTTTCTTT
CDR3aa: CAWRGQAEGEAFF